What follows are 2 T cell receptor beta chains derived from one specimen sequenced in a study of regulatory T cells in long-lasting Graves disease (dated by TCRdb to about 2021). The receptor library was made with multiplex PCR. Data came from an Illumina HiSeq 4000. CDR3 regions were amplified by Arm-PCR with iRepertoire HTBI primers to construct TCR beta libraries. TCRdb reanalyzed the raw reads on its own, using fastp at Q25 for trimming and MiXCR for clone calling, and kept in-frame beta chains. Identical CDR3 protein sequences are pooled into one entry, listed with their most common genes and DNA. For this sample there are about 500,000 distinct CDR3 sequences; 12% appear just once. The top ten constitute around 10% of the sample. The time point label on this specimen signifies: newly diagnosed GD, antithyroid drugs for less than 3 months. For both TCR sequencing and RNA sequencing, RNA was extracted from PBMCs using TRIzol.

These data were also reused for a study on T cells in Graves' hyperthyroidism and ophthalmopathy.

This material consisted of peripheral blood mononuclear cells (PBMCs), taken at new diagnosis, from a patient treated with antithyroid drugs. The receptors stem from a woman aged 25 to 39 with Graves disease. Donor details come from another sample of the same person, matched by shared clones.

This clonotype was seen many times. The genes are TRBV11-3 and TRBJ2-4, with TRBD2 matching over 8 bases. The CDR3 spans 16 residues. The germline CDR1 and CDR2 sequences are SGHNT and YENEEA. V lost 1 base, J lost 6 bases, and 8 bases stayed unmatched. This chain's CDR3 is CASSLVSSGSRNIQYF. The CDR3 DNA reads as TGTGCCAGCAGCTTAGTCTCGAGCGGGAGTAGAAACATTCAGTACTTC.

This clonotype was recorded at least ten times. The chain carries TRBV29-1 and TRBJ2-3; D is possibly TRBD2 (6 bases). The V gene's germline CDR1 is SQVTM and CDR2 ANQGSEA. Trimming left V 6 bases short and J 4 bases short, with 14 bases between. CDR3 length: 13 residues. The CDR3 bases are TGCAGCGTATATAGCGGATTAGCAGATACGCAGTATTTT. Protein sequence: CSVYSGLADTQYF.